The rows below give T cell receptor beta chains drawn from one sample of a study of blood T cell repertoires in COVID-19. Clones were read by immunoSEQ multiplex PCR, and TCRdb kept only the in-frame ones, dropping some. The sample has around 170,000 clones; about 82% are singletons. Sample: PBMCs or T cells enriched from blood (not recorded which). The source is a woman aged 30 to 39 who had recovered from COVID-19. CDR3s include the opening cysteine and the closing phenylalanine or tryptophan. D genes are given only for firm matches. Clone sizes are given selectively: once, few, many, or a class where the clone is expanded.

v_gene	d_gene	j_gene	abundance	CDR3nt	CDR3aa
TRBV20-1	.	TRBJ2-7	.	TGCAGTGCTAGTAATCCACTAGCAAGAGCCGAGCAGTACTTC	CSASNPLARAEQYF
TRBV30	.	TRBJ1-5	.	TGTGCCTGGAGTATGGACAGTCAAAATCAGCCCCAGCATTTT	CAWSMDSQNQPQHF
TRBV30	.	TRBJ1-1	few	TGTGCCTGGAGTCTCGGGGACATAAACACTGAAGCTTTCTTT	CAWSLGDINTEAFF
TRBV27	.	TRBJ2-1	.	TGTGCCAGCAGTTTAACGGGAGCTGTTGAGCAGTTCTTC	CASSLTGAVEQFF
TRBV12-3/TRBV12-4	TRBD2	TRBJ2-1	.	TGTGCCAGCAGTCTCGGGACTAGCAATGAGCAGTTCTTC	CASSLGTSNEQFF
TRBV6-5	TRBD2	TRBJ2-7	.	TGTGCCAGCAGGGGGACTAGAGGGACATACGAGCAGTACTTC	CASRGTRGTYEQYF
TRBV6-1	.	TRBJ2-7	.	TGTGCCAGCAGTGGGCCTTCAACAGGGAGCTCCTACGAGCAGTACTTC	CASSGPSTGSSYEQYF
TRBV19	.	TRBJ2-2	.	TGTGCCAGTAGTATGAACGGGGTCCGGGAGCTGTTTTTT	CASSMNGVRELFF
TRBV4-1	.	TRBJ2-7	.	TGCGCCAGCAGCCAAGGGAGGGCGGAGGAGCAGTACTTC	CASSQGRAEEQYF
TRBV5-6	TRBD2	TRBJ2-3	.	TGTGCCAGCAGCTTGACTAGCGGAAGGGTGGCAGATACGCAGTATTTT	CASSLTSGRVADTQYF
TRBV5-1	TRBD1	TRBJ1-5	.	TGCGCCAGCAGCTTGGAGGGGACAGGCAATCAGCCCCAGCATTTT	CASSLEGTGNQPQHF
TRBV5-6	TRBD1	TRBJ2-7	few	TGTGCCAGCAGCAAACAATCCGGGACAGGGAGTACCGAGCAGTACTTC	CASSKQSGTGSTEQYF
TRBV28	.	TRBJ1-1	once	TGTGCCAGCACCGGGCAGGGTGGTACTGAAGCTTTCTTT	CASTGQGGTEAFF
TRBV7-2	TRBD2	TRBJ2-5	.	TGTGCCAGCAGCCCCGCCCCACCCGGGACTAGCGGGAGGGCATACTTC	CASSPAPPGTSGRAYF
TRBV3-1/TRBV3-2	TRBD2	TRBJ2-7	once	TGTGCCAGCAGCCAAGGGACTAGCGGGAGGGCCGGGGCCTACGAGCAGTACTTC	CASSQGTSGRAGAYEQYF
TRBV2	TRBD1	TRBJ2-7	.	TGTGCCAGCAGTGCGGACAGGGTAATCTCCTACGAGCAGTACTTC	CASSADRVISYEQYF
TRBV7-2	.	TRBJ1-3	.	TGTGCCAGCAGCTTAGATCAGGGTATATATTCTGGAAACACCATATATTTT	CASSLDQGIYSGNTIYF
TRBV19	.	TRBJ2-2	.	TGTGCCAGTCATTATAAGCGGGTTAACACCGGGGAGCTGTTTTTT	CASHYKRVNTGELFF
TRBV4-2	.	TRBJ2-1	.	TGTGCCAGCAGCCAAGTAGAGGCGGACAATGAGCAGTTCTTC	CASSQVEADNEQFF
TRBV4-1	TRBD1	TRBJ2-3	.	TGCGCCAGCAGCCAAGTGGGGACAGGTGCTAGCACAGATACGCAGTATTTT	CASSQVGTGASTDTQYF
TRBV15	TRBD1	TRBJ1-4	.	TGTGCCACCAGCCCACAGGGGGCGCATGAAAAACTGTTTTTT	CATSPQGAHEKLFF
TRBV14	TRBD2	TRBJ2-3	.	TGTGCCAGCAGCCAAAGGCCTCCTCGGGGCCCCGGACTAGCGTGGAAGGATACGCAGTATTTT	CASSQRPPRGPGLAWKDTQYF
TRBV5-1	.	TRBJ2-7	.	TGCGCCAGCAGCTTGGGTCAGGGGGGCCGATACGAGCAGTACTTC	CASSLGQGGRYEQYF
TRBV10-2	TRBD1	TRBJ1-1	.	TGCGCCAGCAGCCAGGGGGCGAGGATTCATAGGGACACTGAAGCTTTCTTT	CASSQGARIHRDTEAFF
TRBV13	.	TRBJ2-2	.	TGTGCCAGCAGCAAAAACGAGGGGGCGAACACCGGGGAGCTGTTTTTT	CASSKNEGANTGELFF
TRBV7-9	.	TRBJ1-1	few	TGTGCCAGCAGCCCGGACTTGGGGGCTTTCTTT	CASSPDLGAFF